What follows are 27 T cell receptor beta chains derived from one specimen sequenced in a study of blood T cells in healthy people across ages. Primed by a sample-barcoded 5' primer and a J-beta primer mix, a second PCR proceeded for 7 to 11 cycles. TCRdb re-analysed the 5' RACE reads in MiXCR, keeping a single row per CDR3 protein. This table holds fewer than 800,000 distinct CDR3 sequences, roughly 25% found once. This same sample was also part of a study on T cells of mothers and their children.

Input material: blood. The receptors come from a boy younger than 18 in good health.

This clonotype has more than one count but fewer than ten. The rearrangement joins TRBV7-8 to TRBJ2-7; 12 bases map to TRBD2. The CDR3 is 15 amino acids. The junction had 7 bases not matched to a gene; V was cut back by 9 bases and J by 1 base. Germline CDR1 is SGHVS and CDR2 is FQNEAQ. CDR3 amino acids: CASKKGTSGSYEQYF. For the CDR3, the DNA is TGTGCCAGTAAAAAAGGGACTAGCGGGTCCTACGAGCAGTACTTC.

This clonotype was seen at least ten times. CDR3 coding DNA: TGTGCCAGCAGTTGGGACATCCTCGCGGCTAATGAAAAACTGTTTTTT. It encodes CASSWDILAANEKLFF. This chain joins TRBV28 and TRBJ1-4, with D maybe TRBD1 (6 bases). Trimming left V 4 bases short and J 3 bases short, with 15 bases between. The CDR3 loop spans 16 amino acids. In germline, CDR1 is MDHEN, CDR2 SYDVKM.

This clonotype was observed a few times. CDR3 residues: CASSLPGLSINEQFF. The CDR3 DNA reads TGTGCCAGCAGCTTACCAGGTCTCTCTATCAATGAGCAGTTCTTC. The chain couples TRBV5-4 to TRBJ2-1; D uncertain. Germline CDR1 SGHNT, CDR2 YYREEE (reference sequence). The length of the CDR3 is 15 residues. V was trimmed by 2 bases and J by 6 bases, leaving 15 bases between them.

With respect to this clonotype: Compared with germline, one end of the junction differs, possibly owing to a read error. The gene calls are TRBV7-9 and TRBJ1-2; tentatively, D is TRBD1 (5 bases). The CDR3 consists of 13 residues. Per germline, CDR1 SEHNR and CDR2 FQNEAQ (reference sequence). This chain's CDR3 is CAGRAGKNYGYTF. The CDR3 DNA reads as TGTGCCGGCAGGGCGGGCAAAAACTATGGCTACACCTTC.

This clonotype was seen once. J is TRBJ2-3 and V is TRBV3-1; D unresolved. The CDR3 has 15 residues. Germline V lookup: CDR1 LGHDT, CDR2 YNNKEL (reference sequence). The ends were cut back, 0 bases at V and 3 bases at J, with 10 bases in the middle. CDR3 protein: CASSQDGFSTDTQYF. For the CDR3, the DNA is TGTGCCAGCAGCCAAGATGGGTTTAGTACAGATACGCAGTATTTT.

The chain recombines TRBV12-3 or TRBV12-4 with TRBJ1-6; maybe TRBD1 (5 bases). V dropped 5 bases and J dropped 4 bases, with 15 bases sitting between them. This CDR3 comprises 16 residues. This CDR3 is CASSLGDLSYNSPLHF. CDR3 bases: TGTGCCAGCAGTCTAGGGGATCTGTCATATAATTCACCCCTCCACTTT.

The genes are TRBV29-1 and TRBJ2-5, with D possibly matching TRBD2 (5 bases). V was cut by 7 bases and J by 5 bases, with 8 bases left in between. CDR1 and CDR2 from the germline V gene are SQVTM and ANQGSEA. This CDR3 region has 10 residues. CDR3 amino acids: CSGQRETQYF. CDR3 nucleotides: TGCAGCGGTCAGCGGGAGACCCAGTACTTC. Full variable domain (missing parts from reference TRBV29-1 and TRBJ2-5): SAVISQKPSRDICQRGTSLTIQCQVDSQVTMMFWYRQQPGQSLTLIATANQGSEATYESGFVIDKFPISRPNLTFSTLTVSNMSPEDSSIYLCSGQRETQYFGPGTRLLVL.

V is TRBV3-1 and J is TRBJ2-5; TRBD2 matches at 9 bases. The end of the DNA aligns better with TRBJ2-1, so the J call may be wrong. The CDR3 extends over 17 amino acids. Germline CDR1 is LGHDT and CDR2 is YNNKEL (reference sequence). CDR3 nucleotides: TGTGCCAGCAGCCAAGATTTTGCGGGAGGGGTGGAGGGTGAGCAGTTCTTC. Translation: CASSQDFAGGVEGEQFF.

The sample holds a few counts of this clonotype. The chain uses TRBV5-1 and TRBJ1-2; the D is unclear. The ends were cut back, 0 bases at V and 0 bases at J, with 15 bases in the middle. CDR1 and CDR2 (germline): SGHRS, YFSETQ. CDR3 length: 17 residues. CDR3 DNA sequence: TGCGCCAGCAGCTTGGAAGGGCTGGACGGTTCTAACTATGGCTACACCTTC. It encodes CASSLEGLDGSNYGYTF.

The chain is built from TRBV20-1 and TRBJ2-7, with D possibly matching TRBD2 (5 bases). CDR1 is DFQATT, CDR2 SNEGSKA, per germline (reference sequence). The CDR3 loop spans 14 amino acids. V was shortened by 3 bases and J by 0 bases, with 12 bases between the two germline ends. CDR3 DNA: TGCAGTGCTAGGAGCGGAAGGAGCTCCTACGAGCAGTACTTC. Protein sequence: CSARSGRSSYEQYF.

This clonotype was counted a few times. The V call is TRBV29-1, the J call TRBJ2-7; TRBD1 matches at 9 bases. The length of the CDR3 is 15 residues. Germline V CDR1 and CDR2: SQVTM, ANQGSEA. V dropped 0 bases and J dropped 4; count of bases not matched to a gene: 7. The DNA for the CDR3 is TGCAGCGTTGAAGACCCTGGGACAGGGTCGTACGAGCAGTACTTC. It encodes CSVEDPGTGSYEQYF.

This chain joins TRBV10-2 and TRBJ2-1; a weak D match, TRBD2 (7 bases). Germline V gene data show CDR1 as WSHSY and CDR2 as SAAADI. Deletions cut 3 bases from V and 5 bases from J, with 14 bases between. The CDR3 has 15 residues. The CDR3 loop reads CASSDLRGGDNEQFF. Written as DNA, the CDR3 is TGCGCCAGCAGTGATTTGAGGGGGGGGGACAATGAGCAGTTCTTC.

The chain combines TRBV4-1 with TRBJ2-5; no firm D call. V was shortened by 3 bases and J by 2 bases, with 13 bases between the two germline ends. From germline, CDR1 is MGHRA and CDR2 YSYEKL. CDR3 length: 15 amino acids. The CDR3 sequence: CASSHERNFQETQYF. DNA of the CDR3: TGCGCCAGCAGCCACGAGAGGAACTTTCAAGAGACCCAGTACTTC.

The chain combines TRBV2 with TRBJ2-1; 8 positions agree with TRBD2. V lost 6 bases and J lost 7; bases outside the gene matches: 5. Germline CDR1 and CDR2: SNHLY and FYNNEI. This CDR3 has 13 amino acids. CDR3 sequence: CASRPGLGNEQFF. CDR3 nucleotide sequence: TGTGCCAGCAGACCGGGACTAGGGAATGAGCAGTTCTTC.

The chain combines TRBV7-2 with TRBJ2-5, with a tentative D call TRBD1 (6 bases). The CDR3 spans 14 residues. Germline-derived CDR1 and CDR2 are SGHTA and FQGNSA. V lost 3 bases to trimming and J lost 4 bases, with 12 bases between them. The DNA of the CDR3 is TGTGCCAGCAGCTTGATAGGGGGTCGAGAGACCCAGTACTTC. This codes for CASSLIGGRETQYF.

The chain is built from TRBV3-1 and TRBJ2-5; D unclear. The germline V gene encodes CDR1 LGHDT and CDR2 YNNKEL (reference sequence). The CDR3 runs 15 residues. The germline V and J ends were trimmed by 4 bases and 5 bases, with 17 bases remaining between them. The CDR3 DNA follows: TGTGCCAGCAGCCCAGGTAGGAGTACTCGGGAGACCCAGTACTTC. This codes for CASSPGRSTRETQYF.

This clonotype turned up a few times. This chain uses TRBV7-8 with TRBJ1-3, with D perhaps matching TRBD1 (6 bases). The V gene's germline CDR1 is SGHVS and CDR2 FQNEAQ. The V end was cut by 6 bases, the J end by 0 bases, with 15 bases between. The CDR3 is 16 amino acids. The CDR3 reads CASSSEGQSSGNTIYF. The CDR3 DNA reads TGTGCCAGCAGTTCAGAGGGACAAAGCTCTGGAAACACCATATATTTT.

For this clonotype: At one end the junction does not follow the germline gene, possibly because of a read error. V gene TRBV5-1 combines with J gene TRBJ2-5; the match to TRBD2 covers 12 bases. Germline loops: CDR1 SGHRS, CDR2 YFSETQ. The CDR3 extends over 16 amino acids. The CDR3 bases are TGCGCCAGCAGCTCCATACTAGCGGGGGGCCAAGAGGCCCAGTACTTC. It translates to CASSSILAGGQEAQYF.

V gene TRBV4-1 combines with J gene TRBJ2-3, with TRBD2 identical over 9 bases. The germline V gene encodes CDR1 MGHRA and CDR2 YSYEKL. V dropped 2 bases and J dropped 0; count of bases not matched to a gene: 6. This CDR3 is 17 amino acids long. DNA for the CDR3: TGCGCCAGCAGCCAACTCCTGACTAGCGGTAGCACAGATACGCAGTATTTT. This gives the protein CASSQLLTSGSTDTQYF.

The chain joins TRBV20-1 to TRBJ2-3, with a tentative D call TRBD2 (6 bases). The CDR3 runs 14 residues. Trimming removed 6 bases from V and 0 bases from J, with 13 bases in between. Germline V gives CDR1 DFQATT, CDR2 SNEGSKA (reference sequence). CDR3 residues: CSARLVGSTDTQYF. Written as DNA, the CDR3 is TGCAGTGCAAGACTAGTGGGAAGCACAGATACGCAGTATTTT.

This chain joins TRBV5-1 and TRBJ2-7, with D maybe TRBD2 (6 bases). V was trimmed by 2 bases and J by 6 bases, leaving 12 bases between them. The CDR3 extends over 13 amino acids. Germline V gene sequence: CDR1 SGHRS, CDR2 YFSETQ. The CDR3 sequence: CASSLGGLREQYF. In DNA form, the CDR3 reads TGCGCCAGCAGCTTAGGAGGGCTGCGCGAGCAGTACTTC.

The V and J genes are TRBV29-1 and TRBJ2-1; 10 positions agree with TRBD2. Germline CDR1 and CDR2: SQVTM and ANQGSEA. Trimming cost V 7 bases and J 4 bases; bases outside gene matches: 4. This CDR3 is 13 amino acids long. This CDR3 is CSATSGIYNEQFF. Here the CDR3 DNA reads TGCAGCGCAACTAGCGGGATATACAATGAGCAGTTCTTC.

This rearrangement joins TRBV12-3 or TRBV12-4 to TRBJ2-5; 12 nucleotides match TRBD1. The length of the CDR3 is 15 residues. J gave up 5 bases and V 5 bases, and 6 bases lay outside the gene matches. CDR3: CASSTGTGGVETQYF. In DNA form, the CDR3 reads TGTGCCAGCAGTACAGGGACAGGGGGCGTGGAGACCCAGTACTTC.

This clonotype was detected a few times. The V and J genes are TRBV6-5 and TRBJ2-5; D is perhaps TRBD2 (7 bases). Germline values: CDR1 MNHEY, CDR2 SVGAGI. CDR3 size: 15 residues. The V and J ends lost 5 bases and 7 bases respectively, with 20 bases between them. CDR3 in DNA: TGTGCCAGCAGTAACCTGGGGGGGCCTTCTTCGACCCAGTACTTC. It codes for CASSNLGGPSSTQYF.

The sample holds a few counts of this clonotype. CDR3 in DNA: TGTGCCAGCAGTTTACCGGGACGGGGAAATAGTGAGCAGTTCTTC. Translation gives CASSLPGRGNSEQFF. The gene calls are TRBV28 and TRBJ2-5; D could derive from TRBD1 or TRBD2 (5 bases each). The J call may not be correct, given that the DNA end is closer to TRBJ2-1. The CDR3 length is 15 residues. CDR1 is MDHEN, CDR2 SYDVKM, per germline.

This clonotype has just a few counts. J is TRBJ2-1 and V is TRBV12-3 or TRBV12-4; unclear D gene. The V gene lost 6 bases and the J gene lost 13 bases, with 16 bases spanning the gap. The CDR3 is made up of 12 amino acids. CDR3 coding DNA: TGTGCCAGCAGCCATTCCGACGTGATCCAGTTCTTC. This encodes CASSHSDVIQFF.

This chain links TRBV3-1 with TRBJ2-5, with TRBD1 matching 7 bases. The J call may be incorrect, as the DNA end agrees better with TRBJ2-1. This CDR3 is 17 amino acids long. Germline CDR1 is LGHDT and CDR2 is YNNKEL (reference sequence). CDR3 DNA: TGTGCCAGCAGCCAGCTTGAGACAGGGCACTCCTACAATGAGCAGTTCTTC. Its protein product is CASSQLETGHSYNEQFF.